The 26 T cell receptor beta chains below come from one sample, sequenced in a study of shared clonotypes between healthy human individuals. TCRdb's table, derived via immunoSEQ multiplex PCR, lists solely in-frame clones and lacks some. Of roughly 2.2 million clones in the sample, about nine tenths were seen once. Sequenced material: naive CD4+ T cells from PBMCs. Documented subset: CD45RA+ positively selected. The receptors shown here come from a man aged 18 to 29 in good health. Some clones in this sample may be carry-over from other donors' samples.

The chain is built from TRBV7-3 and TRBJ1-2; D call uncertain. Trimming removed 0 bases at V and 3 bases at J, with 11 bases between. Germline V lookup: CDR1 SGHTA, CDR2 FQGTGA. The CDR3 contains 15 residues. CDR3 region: CASSLTRQDHYGYTF. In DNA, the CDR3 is TGTGCCAGCAGCTTAACCCGCCAGGACCACTATGGCTACACCTTC. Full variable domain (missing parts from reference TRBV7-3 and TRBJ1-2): GAGVSQTPSNKVTEKGKYVELRCDPISGHTALYWYRQSLGQGPEFLIYFQGTGAADDSGLPNDRFFAVRPEGSVSTLKIQRTERGDSAVYLCASSLTRQDHYGYTFGSGTRLTVV.

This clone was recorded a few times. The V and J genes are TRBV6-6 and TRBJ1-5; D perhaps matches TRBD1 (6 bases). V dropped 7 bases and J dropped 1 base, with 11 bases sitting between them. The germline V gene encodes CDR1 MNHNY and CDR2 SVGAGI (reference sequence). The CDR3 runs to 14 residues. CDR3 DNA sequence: TGTGCCAGCATACAGGGAGGAAGCAATCAGCCCCAGCATTTT. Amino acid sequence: CASIQGGSNQPQHF.

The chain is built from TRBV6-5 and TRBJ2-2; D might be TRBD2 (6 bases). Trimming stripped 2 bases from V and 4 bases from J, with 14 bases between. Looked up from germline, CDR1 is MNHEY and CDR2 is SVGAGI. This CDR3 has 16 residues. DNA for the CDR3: TGTGCCAGCAGTTACCTTGGGACTGGAATCACCGGGGAGCTGTTTTTT. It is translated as CASSYLGTGITGELFF.

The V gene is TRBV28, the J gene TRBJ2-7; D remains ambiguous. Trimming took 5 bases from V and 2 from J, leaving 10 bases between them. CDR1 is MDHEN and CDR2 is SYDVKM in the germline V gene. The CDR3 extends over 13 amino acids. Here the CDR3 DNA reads TGTGCCAGCAGTCGATCCCAGCCCTACGAGCAGTACTTC. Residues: CASSRSQPYEQYF.

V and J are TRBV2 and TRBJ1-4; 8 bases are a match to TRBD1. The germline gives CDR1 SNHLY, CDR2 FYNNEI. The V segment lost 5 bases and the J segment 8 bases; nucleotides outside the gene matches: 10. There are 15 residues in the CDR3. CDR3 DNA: TGTGCCAGCAGTCCCACCCAGGGGGCTGGAGAAAAACTGTTTTTT. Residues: CASSPTQGAGEKLFF. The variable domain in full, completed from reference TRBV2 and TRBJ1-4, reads EPEVTQTPSHQVTQMGQEVILRCVPISNHLYFYWYRQILGQKVEFLVSFYNNEISEKSEIFDDQFSVERPDGSNFTLKIRSTKLEDSAMYFCASSPTQGAGEKLFFGSGTQLSVL.

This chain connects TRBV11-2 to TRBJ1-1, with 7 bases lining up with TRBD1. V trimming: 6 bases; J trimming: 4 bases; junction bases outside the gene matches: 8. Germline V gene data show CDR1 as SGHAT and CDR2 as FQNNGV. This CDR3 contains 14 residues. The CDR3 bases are TGTGCCAGCAGTCGACAGGGTTTCGGCACTGAAGCTTTCTTT. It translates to CASSRQGFGTEAFF.

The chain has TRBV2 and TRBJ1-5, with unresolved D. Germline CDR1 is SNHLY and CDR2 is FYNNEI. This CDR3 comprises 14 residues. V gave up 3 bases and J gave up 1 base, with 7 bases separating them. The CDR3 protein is CASSEWVSNQPQHF. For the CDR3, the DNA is TGTGCCAGCAGTGAGTGGGTAAGCAATCAGCCCCAGCATTTT.

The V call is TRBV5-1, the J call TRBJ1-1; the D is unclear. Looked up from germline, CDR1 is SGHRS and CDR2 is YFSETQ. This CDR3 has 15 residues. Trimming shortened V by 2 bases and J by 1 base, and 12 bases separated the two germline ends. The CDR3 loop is CASSFLGGTNTEAFF. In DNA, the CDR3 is TGCGCCAGCAGCTTTCTGGGCGGTACGAACACTGAAGCTTTCTTT.

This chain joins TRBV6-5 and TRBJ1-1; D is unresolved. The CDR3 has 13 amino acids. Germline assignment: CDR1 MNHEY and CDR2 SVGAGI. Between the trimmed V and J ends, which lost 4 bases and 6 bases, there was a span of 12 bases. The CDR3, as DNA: TGTGCCAGCAGTTCCCTACCTGGAGCTGAAGCTTTCTTT. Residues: CASSSLPGAEAFF.

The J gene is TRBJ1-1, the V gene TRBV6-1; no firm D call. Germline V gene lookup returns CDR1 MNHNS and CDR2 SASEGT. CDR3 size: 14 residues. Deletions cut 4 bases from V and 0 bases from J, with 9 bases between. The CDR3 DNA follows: TGTGCCAGCAGTGTCCCCAGCCTGAACACTGAAGCTTTCTTT. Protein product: CASSVPSLNTEAFF.

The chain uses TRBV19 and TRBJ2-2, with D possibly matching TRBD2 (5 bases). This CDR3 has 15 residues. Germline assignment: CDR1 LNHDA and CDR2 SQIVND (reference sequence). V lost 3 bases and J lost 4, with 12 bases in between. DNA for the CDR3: TGTGCCAGTAGTATCGTGGGAGCGCTCACCGGGGAGCTGTTTTTT. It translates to CASSIVGALTGELFF.

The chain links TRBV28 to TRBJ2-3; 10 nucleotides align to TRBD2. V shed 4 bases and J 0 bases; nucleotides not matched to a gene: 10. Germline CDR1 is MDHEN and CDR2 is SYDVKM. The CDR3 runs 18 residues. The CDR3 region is CASSSPRTSGPSTDTQYF. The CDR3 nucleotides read TGTGCCAGCAGTTCCCCCCGGACTAGCGGTCCTAGCACAGATACGCAGTATTTT.

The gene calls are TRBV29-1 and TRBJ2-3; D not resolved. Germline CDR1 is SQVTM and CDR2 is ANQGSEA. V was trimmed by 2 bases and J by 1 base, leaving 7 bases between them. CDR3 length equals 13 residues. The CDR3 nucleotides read TGCAGCGTTGAAAACCTTGGCACAGATACGCAGTATTTT. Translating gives CSVENLGTDTQYF.

CDR3 loop: CASSLGTSGIYEQYF. CDR3 bases: TGTGCCAGCAGCTTAGGGACTAGCGGGATTTACGAGCAGTACTTC. The chain couples TRBV7-9 to TRBJ2-7; TRBD2 matches 12 bases. Germline loops: CDR1 SEHNR, CDR2 FQNEAQ (reference sequence). The trim removed 1 base at V and 4 bases at J, leaving 2 bases unmatched. This CDR3 is built from 15 residues.

The CDR3 bases are TGTGCCAGCAGTTTAGGGGGGGATAACAGCAGGGATGGCTACACCTTC. It yields the protein CASSLGGDNSRDGYTF. The genes are TRBV28 and TRBJ1-2; D may be TRBD1 (5 bases). V was clipped by 2 bases and J by 6 bases, with 19 bases between them. The CDR3 length is 16 residues. Germline CDR1 is MDHEN and CDR2 is SYDVKM.

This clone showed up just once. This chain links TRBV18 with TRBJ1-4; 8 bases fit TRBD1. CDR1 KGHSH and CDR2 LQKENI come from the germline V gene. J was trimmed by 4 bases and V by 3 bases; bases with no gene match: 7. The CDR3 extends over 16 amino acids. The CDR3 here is CASSPDRQGLNEKLFF. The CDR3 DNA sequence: TGTGCCAGCTCACCGGACCGACAGGGGCTTAATGAAAAACTGTTTTTT. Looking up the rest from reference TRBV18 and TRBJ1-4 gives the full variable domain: NAGVMQNPRHLVRRRGQEARLRCSPMKGHSHVYWYRQLPEEGLKFMVYLQKENIIDESGMPKERFSAEFPKEGPSILRIQQVVRGDSAAYFCASSPDRQGLNEKLFFGSGTQLSVL.

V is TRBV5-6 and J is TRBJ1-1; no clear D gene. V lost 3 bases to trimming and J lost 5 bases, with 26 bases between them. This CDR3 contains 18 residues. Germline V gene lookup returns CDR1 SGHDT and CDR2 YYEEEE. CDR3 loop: CASSSIGRPLPRNTEAFF. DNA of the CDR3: TGTGCCAGCAGCTCCATAGGGAGGCCCTTACCACGAAATACTGAAGCTTTCTTT.

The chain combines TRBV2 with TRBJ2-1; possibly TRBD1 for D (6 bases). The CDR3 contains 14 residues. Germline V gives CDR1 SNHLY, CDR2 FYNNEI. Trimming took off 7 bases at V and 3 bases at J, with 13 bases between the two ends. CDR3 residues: CASTLRGSYNEQFF. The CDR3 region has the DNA TGTGCCAGCACTCTGAGGGGGAGCTACAATGAGCAGTTCTTC.

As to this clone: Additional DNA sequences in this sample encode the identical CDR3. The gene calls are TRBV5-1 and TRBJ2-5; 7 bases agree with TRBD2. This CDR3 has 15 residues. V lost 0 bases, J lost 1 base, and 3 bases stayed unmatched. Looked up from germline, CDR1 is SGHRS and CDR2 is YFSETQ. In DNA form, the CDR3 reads TGCGCCAGCAGCTTGGGAGGCGGGGGCCAAGAGACCCAGTACTTC. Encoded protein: CASSLGGGGQETQYF.

The CDR3 loop reads CASREREGAYEQYF. In DNA form, the CDR3 reads TGCGCCAGCAGAGAGCGGGAGGGGGCCTACGAGCAGTACTTC. The chain employs TRBV10-1 and TRBJ2-7, with 10 bases that match TRBD2. The germline V gene encodes CDR1 WNHNN and CDR2 SYGVQD (reference sequence). V shed 6 bases and J 2 bases; nucleotides not matched to a gene: 4. This CDR3 contains 14 residues.

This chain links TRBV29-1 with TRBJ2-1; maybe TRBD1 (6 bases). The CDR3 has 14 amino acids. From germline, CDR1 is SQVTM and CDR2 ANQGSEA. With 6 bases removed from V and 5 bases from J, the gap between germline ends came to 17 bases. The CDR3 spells CSVAGVVRNNEQFF. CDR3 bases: TGCAGCGTGGCAGGGGTTGTTAGGAACAATGAGCAGTTCTTC.

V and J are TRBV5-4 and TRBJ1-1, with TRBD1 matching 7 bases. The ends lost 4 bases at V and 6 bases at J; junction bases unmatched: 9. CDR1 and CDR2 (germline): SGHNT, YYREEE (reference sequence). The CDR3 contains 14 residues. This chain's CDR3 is CASSIERGLAEAFF. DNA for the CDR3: TGTGCCAGCAGCATTGAAAGGGGGCTCGCTGAAGCTTTCTTT.

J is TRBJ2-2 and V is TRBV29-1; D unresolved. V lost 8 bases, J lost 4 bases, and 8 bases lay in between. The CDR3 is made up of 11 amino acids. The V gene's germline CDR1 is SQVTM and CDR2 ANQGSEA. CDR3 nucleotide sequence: TGCAGCCGTGTGTGCACCGGGGAGCTGTTTTTT. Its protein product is CSRVCTGELFF.

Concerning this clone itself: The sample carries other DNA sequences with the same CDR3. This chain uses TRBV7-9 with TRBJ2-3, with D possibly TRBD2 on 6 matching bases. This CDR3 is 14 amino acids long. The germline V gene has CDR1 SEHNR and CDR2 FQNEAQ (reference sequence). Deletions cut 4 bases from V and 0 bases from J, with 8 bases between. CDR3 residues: CASSSSASTDTQYF. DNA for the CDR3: TGTGCCAGCAGCTCTAGCGCTAGCACAGATACGCAGTATTTT. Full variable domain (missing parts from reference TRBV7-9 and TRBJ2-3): DTGVSQNPRHKITKRGQNVTFRCDPISEHNRLYWYRQTLGQGPEFLTYFQNEAQLEKSRLLSDRFSAERPKGSFSTLEIQRTEQGDSAMYLCASSSSASTDTQYFGPGTRLTVL.

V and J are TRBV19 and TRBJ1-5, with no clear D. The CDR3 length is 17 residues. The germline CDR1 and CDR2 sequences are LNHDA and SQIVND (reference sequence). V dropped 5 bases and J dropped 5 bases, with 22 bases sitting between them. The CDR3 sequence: CASSPNRDRPGHQPQHF. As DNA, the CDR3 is TGTGCCAGTAGTCCCAACCGGGATCGCCCCGGCCATCAGCCCCAGCATTTT. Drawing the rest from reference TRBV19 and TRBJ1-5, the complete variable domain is DGGITQSPKYLFRKEGQNVTLSCEQNLNHDAMYWYRQDPGQGLRLIYYSQIVNDFQKGDIAEGYSVSREKKESFPLTVTSAQKNPTAFYLCASSPNRDRPGHQPQHFGDGTRLSIL.

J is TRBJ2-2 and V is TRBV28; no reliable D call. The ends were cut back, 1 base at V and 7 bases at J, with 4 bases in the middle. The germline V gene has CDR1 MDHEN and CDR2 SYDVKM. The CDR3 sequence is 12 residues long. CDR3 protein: CASSLFNGELFF. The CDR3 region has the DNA TGTGCCAGCAGTTTATTTAACGGGGAGCTGTTTTTT.